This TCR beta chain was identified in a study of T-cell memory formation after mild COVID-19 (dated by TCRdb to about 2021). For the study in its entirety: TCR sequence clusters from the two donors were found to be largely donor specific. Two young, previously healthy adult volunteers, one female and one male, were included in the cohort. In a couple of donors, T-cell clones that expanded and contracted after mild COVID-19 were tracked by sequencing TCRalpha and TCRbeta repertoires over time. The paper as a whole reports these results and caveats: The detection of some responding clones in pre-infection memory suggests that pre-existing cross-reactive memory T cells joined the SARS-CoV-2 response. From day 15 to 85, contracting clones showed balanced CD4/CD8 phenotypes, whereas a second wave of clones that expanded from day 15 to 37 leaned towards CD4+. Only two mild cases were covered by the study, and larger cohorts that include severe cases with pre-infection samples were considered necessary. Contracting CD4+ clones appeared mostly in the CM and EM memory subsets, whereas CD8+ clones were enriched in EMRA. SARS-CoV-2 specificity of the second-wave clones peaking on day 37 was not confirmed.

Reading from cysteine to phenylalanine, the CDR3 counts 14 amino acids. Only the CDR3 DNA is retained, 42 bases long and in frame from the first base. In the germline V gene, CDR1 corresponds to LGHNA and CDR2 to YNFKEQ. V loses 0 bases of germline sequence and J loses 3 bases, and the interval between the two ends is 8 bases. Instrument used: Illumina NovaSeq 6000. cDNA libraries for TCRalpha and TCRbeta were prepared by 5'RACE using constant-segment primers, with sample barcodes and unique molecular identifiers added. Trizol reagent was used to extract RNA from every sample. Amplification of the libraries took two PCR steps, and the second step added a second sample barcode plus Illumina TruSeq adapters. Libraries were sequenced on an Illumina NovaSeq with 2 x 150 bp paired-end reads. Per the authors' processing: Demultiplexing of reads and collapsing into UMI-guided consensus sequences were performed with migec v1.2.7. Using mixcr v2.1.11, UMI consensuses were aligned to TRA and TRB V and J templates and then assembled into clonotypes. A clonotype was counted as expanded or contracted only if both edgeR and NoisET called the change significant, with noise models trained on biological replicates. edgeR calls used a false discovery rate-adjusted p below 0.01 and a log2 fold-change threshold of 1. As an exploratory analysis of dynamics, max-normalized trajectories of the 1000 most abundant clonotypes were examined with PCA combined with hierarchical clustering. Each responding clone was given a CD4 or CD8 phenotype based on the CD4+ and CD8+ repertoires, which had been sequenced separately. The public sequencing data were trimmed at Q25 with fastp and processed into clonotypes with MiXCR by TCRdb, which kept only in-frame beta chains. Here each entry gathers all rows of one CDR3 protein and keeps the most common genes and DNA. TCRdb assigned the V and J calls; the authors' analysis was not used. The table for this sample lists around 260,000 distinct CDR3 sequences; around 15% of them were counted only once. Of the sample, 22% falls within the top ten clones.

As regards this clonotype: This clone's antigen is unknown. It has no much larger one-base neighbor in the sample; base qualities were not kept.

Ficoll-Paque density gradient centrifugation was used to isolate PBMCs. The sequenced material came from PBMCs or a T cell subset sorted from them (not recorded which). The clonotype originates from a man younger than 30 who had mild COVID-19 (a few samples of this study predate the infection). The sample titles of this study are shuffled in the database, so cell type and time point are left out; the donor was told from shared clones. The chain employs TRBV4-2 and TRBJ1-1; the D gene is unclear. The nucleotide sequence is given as TGTGCCAGCAGCCAAGATCGGGCTTACACTGAAGCTTTCTTT. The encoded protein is CASSQDRAYTEAFF.